This TCR beta chain was sequenced for a study of human T cells and chemical hapten exposure. The wider study: Scalp application of diphenylcyclopropenone was performed weekly in patients across the entire roughly 26-week study.

CDR1 is SGHKS, CDR2 YYEKEE, per germline (reference sequence). J lost 0 bases, V lost 5 bases, and 4 bases had no gene match. This CDR3 contains 15 residues. TCRdb fed the RACE reads into MiXCR, producing one record per CDR3 protein. The sample includes approximately 97,000 distinct CDR3 sequences, 27% of them seen just once. The time point denotes: patch test 3, about 24 weeks after DPC sensitization. The treatment is: therapeutic diphenylcyclopropenone sensitization with weekly scalp DPC. This TCR was recovered from a man in his forties with alopecia areata. Some clones in this sample may be carry-over from other donors' samples. The starting material was whole blood, obtained in connection with sensitization to the hapten diphenylcyclopropenone (DPC). This rearrangement joins TRBV5-5 to TRBJ2-5, with 10 bases matching TRBD2. The CDR3 spells CASSWGLANQETQYF. In DNA form, the CDR3 reads TGTGCCAGCAGTTGGGGACTAGCGAACCAAGAGACCCAGTACTTC.